This T cell receptor beta chain stems from a study of molecular identifiers for immune sequencing clone quantification. From the PCR reads, TCRdb called clonotypes with MiXCR, one entry per CDR3 protein. This table has 300,000 to 400,000 distinct CDR3 sequences, 24% appearing once. The table lists this clonotype with a few counts. V was shortened by 6 bases and J by 3 bases, with 21 bases between the two germline ends. CDR1 and CDR2 from the germline V gene are SGHTA and FQGTGA. This CDR3 contains 16 residues. The sequence came from a human donor in good health. Some libraries in this study had Jurkat cell RNA spiked in. This chain joins TRBV7-3 and TRBJ2-7, with a possible D match to TRBD2 (6 bases). The sample was naive CD8+ T cells from blood, with Jurkat cell RNA spiked in. Subset noted: FACS-sorted CD8+CD4-CCR7+CD45RA+ naive T cells. CDR3 DNA sequence: TGTGCCAGCAGTCCGGTGGGCGGGGAGAAGTTCTACGAGCAGTACTTC. The encoded protein is CASSPVGGEKFYEQYF.